This TCR beta chain was sequenced during a study of CD8 T cells in ankylosing spondylitis. Points from the study as a whole: As reported, disease-linked clones showed significant enrichment in matched ankylosing spondylitis synovial fluid.

From the 5' RACE reads, TCRdb called clonotypes with MiXCR, one entry per CDR3 protein. Among some 92,000 distinct CDR3 sequences listed, roughly 27% were seen once. This clonotype turned up a few times. Its antigen is unidentified. This clonotype was sampled from a male donor with ankylosing spondylitis or in good health (not recorded which). Sequenced input: blood, either unsorted or a sorted T cell fraction (not recorded which).

The CDR3 reads CSARDPTASSYNEQFF. The CDR3 region has the DNA TGCAGTGCTAGAGATCCAACAGCGAGCTCCTACAATGAGCAGTTCTTC. The gene calls are TRBV20-1 and TRBJ2-1, with D unclear. The CDR3 covers 16 residues. The germline V gene encodes CDR1 DFQATT and CDR2 SNEGSKA (reference sequence). Trimming took off 0 bases at V and 0 bases at J, with 12 bases between the two ends.